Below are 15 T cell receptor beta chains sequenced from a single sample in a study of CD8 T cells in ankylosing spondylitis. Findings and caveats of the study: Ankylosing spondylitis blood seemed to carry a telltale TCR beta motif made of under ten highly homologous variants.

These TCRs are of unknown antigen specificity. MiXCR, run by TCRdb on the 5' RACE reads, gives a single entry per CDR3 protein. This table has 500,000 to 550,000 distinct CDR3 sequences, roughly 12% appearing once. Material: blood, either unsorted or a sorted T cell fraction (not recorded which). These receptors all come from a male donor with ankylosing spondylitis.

CDR3 nucleotides: TGCGCCAGCAGCTTGGGAGGGCTACCCGATATCCCCTACAATGAGCAGTTCTTC. Protein product: CASSLGGLPDIPYNEQFF. The chain couples TRBV5-1 to TRBJ2-1, with D perhaps TRBD2 (5 bases). CDR3 length: 18 amino acids. Germline V gene data show CDR1 as SGHRS and CDR2 as YFSETQ. Trimming cost V 0 bases and J 2 bases, with 18 bases left between them.

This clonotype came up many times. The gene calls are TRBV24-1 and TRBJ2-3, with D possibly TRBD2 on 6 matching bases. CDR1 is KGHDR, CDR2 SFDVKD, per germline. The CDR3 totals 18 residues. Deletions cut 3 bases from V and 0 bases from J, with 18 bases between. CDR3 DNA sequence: TGTGCCACCAGTGATCCAAAAGGGCGGGAATCTAGCACAGATACGCAGTATTTT. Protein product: CATSDPKGRESSTDTQYF.

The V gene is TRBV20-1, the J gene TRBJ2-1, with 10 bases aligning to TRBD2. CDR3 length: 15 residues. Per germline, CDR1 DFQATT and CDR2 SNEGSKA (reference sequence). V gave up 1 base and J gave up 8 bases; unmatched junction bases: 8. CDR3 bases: TGCAGTGCTAGAGGAGCTAGCGGGAGAGGTTATGAGCAGTTCTTC. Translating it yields CSARGASGRGYEQFF.

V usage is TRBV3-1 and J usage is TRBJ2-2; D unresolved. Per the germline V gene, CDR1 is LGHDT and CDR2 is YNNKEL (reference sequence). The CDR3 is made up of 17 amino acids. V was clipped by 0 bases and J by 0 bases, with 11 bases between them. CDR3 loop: CASSQDSLGSNTGELFF. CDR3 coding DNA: TGTGCCAGCAGCCAAGATAGCCTTGGATCGAACACCGGGGAGCTGTTTTTT.

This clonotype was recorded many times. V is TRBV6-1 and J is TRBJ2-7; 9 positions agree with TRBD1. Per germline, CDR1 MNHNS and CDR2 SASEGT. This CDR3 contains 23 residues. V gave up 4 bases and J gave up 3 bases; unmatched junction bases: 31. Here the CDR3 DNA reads TGTGCCAGCAGTGTTCCGAATGGGGAAGTTTTCAACGCCGGGACAGGGAATTTCTACGAGCAGTACGTC. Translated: CASSVPNGEVFNAGTGNFYEQYV.

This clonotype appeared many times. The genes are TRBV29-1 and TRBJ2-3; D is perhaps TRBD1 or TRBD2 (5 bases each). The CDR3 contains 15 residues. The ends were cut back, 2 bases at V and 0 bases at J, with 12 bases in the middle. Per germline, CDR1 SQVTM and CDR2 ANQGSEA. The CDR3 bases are TGCAGCGTTGAAACGAGGGGCACTAGCACAGATACGCAGTATTTT. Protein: CSVETRGTSTDTQYF.

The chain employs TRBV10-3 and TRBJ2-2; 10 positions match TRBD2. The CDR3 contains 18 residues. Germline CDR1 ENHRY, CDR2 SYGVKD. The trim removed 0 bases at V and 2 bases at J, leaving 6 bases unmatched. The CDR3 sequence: CAISESITSGINTGELFF. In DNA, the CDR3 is TGTGCCATCAGTGAGTCCATTACTAGCGGGATAAACACCGGGGAGCTGTTTTTT.

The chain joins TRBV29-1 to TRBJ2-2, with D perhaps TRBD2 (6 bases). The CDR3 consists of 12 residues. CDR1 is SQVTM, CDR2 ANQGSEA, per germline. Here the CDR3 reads CSGTGDTGELFF. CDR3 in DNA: TGCAGTGGGACTGGGGACACCGGGGAGCTGTTTTTT.

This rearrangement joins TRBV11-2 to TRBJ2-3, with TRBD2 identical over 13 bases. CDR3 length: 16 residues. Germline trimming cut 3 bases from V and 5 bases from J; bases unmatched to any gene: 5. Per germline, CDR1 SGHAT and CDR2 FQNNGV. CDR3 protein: CASSLETSGRIDTQYF. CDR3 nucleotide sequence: TGTGCCAGCAGCTTGGAGACTAGCGGGAGGATAGATACGCAGTATTTT.

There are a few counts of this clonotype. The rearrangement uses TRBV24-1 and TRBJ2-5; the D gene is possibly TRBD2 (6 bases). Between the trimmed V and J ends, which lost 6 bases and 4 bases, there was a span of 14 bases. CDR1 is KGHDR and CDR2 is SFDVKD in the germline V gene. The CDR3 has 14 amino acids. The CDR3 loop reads CATSRGTGGETQYF. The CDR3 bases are TGTGCCACCAGTCGGGGGACCGGAGGAGAGACCCAGTACTTC.

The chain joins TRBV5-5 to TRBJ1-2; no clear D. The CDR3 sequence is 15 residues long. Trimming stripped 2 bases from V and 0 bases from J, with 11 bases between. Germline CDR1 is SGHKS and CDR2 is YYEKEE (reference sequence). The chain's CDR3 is CASSLAAAPNYGYTF. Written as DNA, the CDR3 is TGTGCCAGCAGCTTAGCGGCAGCCCCTAACTATGGCTACACCTTC. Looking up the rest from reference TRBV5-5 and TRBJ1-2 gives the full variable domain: DAGVTQSPTHLIKTRGQQVTLRCSPISGHKSVSWYQQVLGQGPQFIFQYYEKEERGRGNFPDRFSARQFPNYSSELNVNALLLGDSALYLCASSLAAAPNYGYTFGSGTRLTVV.

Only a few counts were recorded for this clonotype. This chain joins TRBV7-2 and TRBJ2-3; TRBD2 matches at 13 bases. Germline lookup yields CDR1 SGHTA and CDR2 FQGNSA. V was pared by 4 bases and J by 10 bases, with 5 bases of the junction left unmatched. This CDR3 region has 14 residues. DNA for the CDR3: TGTGCCAGCAGCTCGGGACTAGCGGGAAGGGCGCAGTATTTT. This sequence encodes CASSSGLAGRAQYF.

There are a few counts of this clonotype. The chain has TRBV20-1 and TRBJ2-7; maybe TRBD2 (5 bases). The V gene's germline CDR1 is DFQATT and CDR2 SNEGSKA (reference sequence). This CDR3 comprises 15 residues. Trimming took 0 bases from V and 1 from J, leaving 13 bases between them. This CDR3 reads CSARDSERSSYEQYF. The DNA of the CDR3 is TGCAGTGCTAGAGATTCCGAGCGGAGTTCCTACGAGCAGTACTTC.

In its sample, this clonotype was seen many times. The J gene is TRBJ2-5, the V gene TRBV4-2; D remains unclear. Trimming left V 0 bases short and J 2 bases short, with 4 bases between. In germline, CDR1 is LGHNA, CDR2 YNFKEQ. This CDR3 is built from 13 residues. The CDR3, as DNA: TGTGCCAGCAGCCAAGACAGGCAAGAGACCCAGTACTTC. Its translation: CASSQDRQETQYF.

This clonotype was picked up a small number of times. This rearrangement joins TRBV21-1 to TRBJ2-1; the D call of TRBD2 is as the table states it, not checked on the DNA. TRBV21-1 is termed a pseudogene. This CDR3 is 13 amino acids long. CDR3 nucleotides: TGTGCCAGCACTGAGGGAGGGGTAAATGAGCAGTTCTTC. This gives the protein CASTEGGVNEQFF.